This T cell receptor (beta chain) was captured by sequencing in a study of blood T cell repertoires in COVID-19. Authors' analysis steps: Nucleated cell number was recorded as an estimate derived from reference gene primer amplification. Sequencing was performed with immunoSEQ multiplex PCR; in TCRdb, only in-frame clones are kept and a portion is missing. V and J calls and clone size are copied from that table; D and trimming were computed from the DNA. The data hold some 120,000 clones, with approximately 85% observed a single time. The material sequenced was peripheral blood. This clonotype was obtained from an elderly woman with COVID-19, enrolled during active disease.

The CDR3 coding sequence is TGTGCCAGCAGCACACACGGGGTTCAGCCCCAGCATTTT. It encodes CASSTHGVQPQHF. J is TRBJ1-5 and V is TRBV5-6; D is unresolved. V lost 4 bases and J lost 6, with 11 bases in between. Germline-derived CDR1 and CDR2 are SGHDT and YYEEEE. This CDR3 comprises 13 residues.